These 3 T cell receptor beta chains originate from one sample sequenced in a study of T-cell memory formation after mild COVID-19. Via MiXCR, TCRdb re-called the 5' RACE reads, giving one row per CDR3 protein. The sample has about 50,000 distinct CDR3 sequences; around 10% are singletons. The specimen sequenced was PBMCs or a T cell subset sorted from them (not recorded which). The receptors stem from a man aged 18 to 30 who had mild COVID-19 (a few samples of this study predate the infection). Cell type and time point are not known.

The sample holds a few counts of this clonotype. This chain joins TRBV7-2 and TRBJ1-1; 12 bases line up with TRBD1. The CDR3 has 16 residues. The V gene's germline CDR1 is SGHTA and CDR2 FQGNSA. V was pared by 4 bases and J by 5 bases, with 8 bases of the junction left unmatched. This chain's CDR3 is CASSSGQGAGGTEAFF. The DNA for the CDR3 is TGTGCCAGCAGCTCGGGACAGGGGGCTGGGGGGACTGAAGCTTTCTTT.

The V gene is TRBV7-9, the J gene TRBJ1-3; D unclear. The V gene's germline CDR1 is SEHNR and CDR2 FQNEAQ (reference sequence). The CDR3 loop spans 14 amino acids. The V end was cut by 3 bases, the J end by 2 bases, with 8 bases between. The CDR3 here is CASSFTATGNTIYF. DNA for the CDR3: TGTGCCAGCAGCTTCACAGCGACTGGAAACACCATATATTTT. Using reference TRBV7-9 and TRBJ1-3 for the parts outside the CDR3, the full variable domain is DTGVSQNPRHKITKRGQNVTFRCDPISEHNRLYWYRQTLGQGPEFLTYFQNEAQLEKSRLLSDRFSAERPKGSFSTLEIQRTEQGDSAMYLCASSFTATGNTIYFGEGSWLTVV.

Ten or more counts support this clonotype. The chain employs TRBV4-3 and TRBJ2-7, with 7 bases matching TRBD2. This CDR3 is built from 16 residues. V lost 0 bases to trimming and J lost 6 bases; unmatched junction nucleotides: 11. CDR1 and CDR2 from the germline V gene are LGHNA and YSLEER. CDR3 loop: CASSQEAPGGPAEQYF. The CDR3 nucleotides are TGCGCCAGCAGCCAAGAAGCTCCGGGAGGTCCGGCCGAGCAGTACTTC.